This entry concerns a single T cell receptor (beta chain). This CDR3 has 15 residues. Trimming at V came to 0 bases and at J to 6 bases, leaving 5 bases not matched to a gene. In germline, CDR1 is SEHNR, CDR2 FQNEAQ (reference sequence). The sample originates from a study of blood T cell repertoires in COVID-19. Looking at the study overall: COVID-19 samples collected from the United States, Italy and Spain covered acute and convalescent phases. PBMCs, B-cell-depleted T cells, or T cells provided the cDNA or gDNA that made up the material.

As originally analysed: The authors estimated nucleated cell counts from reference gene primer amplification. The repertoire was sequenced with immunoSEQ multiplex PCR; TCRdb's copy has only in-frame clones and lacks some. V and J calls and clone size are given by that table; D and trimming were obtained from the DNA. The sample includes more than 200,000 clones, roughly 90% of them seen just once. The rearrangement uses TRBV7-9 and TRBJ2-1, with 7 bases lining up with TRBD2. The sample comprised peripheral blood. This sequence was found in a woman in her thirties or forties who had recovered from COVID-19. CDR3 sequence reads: CASSLAAGLVNEQFF. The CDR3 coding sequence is TGTGCCAGCAGCTTAGCAGCGGGGTTGGTCAATGAGCAGTTCTTC.